Sequencing of this T cell receptor beta chain was carried out in a study of T cells in Graves' hyperthyroidism and ophthalmopathy (dated by TCRdb to between 2018 and 2021). For the wider study: Peripheral blood was sampled at the time of initial diagnosis, prior to any treatment. A discovery cohort of about 95 patients, approximately 44 with Graves' ophthalmopathy and 57 with stable Graves' hyperthyroidism, was used to find distinguishing TCR V-J signatures. Whether ophthalmopathy could be predicted prospectively was tested in an independent validation cohort made up of about 18 hyperthyroidism patients plus 17 patients who later progressed to ophthalmopathy. The approximately 100 discovery patients were randomly split 7:3 into training and test sets. The study also compared thyroid tissue and blood T-cell repertoires from a handful of Graves' hyperthyroidism patients. Following sampling, methimazole starting at 30 mg daily was given to hyperthyroidism patients, and high-dose intravenous methylprednisolone was given to ophthalmopathy patients. The paper reports TCR Vbeta CDR3 sequencing of fewer than 150 peripheral blood samples: approximately 41 ophthalmopathy, about 75 hyperthyroidism and around 17 progressor patients.

Points on this clonotype: Its antigen is still unknown. Germline and junction disagree at one end, which may indicate a read error.

Broad study findings and their caveats: In validation, the model predicted progression to ophthalmopathy a median of about 6.8 months before onset, with about 71% sensitivity and roughly 77% specificity. A model built on a 13 V-J signature distinguished ophthalmopathy from stable hyperthyroidism, reaching about 88% sensitivity and approximately 81% specificity in cross-validation and 80%/75% in testing. Sample size was not statistically predetermined, and blinding of investigators to group allocation was not performed. Most expanded thyroid clonotypes (frequency above 0.001) were also detected in blood, a finding suggesting that blood repertoires may reflect thyroid immune responses.

TCR beta CDR3 regions were amplified from RNA transcripts. For the first round of RT-PCR on the TCR CDR3, the HTBI primer set was used together with the Qiagen OneStep RT-PCR kit. Libraries were constructed in a second round of multiplex PCR, after which size selection and purification were performed. The libraries were sequenced on an Illumina HiSeq2000 using paired-end 100 bp reads. The study's processing was this. SOAPnuke was used to process the raw data, removing reads that contained adapters or uncalled bases, had a mean Phred below 15, or lacked an exact match to the constant primer or identifier. COPE v1.2.5 was used to merge high-quality paired reads, and clonotypes were defined as unique nucleotide sequences. MiTCR v1.1 was used to align clonotypes to the IMGT TRBV, TRBD and TRBJ reference segments. The analysis included only V-J combinations with a frequency above 0.0001, which together covered around 99% of the repertoires. The TCS score was defined as F50 (clonal expansion) divided by E x V (chaos), with BLOSUM62-based TCRdist calculated between CDR3 peptides within each V-J. Welch's t-statistics and random forest reduced 450 to 600 V-J features to roughly 13, which were used in a naive Bayes classifier (R e1071). TCRdb reprocessing: public reads trimmed at Q25 with fastp, clones called with MiXCR, in-frame beta chains kept. A single entry per CDR3 protein holds the most common genes and DNA from its merged rows. The V and J calls here are based on TCRdb, not the publication. In this sample the table shows over 45,000 distinct CDR3 sequences, roughly 50% of which occur a single time. The leading ten clones occupy roughly a tenth of the sample.

In the ophthalmopathy patients, disease was moderately to severely active, with a Clinical Activity Score of 3 or more, a NOSPECS grade of 4 or more, and a duration of less than 3 months. Patients with uncontrolled infections, other autoimmune diseases, pregnancy or lactation were excluded. Diagnoses relied on clinical symptoms, serum thyroxine and TRAb, thyroid ultrasound and orbital computed tomography. PBMCs were separated from 10 ml of fresh peripheral blood using Ficoll-Paque density gradient centrifugation. Trizol reagent was used to extract total RNA, and RNA quality was then checked on an Agilent 2100 Bioanalyzer. In the germline V gene, CDR1 corresponds to SGHTA and CDR2 to FQGTGA. The cysteine opens and the phenylalanine closes a CDR3 of 19 amino acids. CDR3 DNA only is kept here, 57 bases in frame from base 1.

The material sequenced was blood. The rearrangement joined TRBV7-3 to TRBJ2-2, with the D segment identity uncertain. The sequence came from a woman in her forties or fifties with Graves' ophthalmopathy. The nucleotides are TGTGCCGGCAGCCCCACCCCTTATTGGAGCGAGGCGAACGCCGGGGAGCTGTTTTTT. Its amino acids are CAGSPTPYWSEANAGELFF.